The TCR beta chain described here comes from a study of glioma-infiltrating T cells after dendritic cell vaccination (dated by TCRdb to 2016 to 2017). Regarding the complete study: A cohort of about 15 glioblastoma patients from Phase I and II dendritic cell vaccination trials was included, of whom 9 were newly diagnosed and 6 had recurrent disease. The vaccine consisted of monocyte-derived dendritic cells cultured approximately seven days with IL-4 and GM-CSF, then pulsed overnight with autologous tumor lysate. Autologous tumor lysate-pulsed dendritic cell vaccination was administered to the patients between about 2003 and 2012. Tumor-infiltrating lymphocyte content was quantified and tumor and blood repertoires were compared in dendritic cell-vaccinated glioblastoma patients by deep sequencing of TCR beta CDR3 regions. Survival after dendritic cell vaccination was correlated with TCR sequencing metrics such as TIL content and the overlap between tumor and blood repertoires. Each patient got three intradermal injections of the dendritic cell vaccine, spaced at biweekly intervals, in the arm below the axilla. Overall results and qualifications from the work: No direct relationship between TCR clonality and survival was found, suggesting a diverse polyclonal response may matter. After dendritic cell vaccination, a higher estimated pretreatment TIL content predicted longer time to progression and longer overall survival. The response model built on TCR overlap across three groups was characterized as speculative, with prospective validation still needed. The cohort was small and heterogeneous, with few patients having full blood and tumor sets and even fewer initial-recurrent tumor pairs.

Of note for this clone: It has no known antigen specificity. No much larger clone exists at a distance of one base, and base qualities are not known.

The immunoSEQ assay amplified TCRB CDR3 regions from approximately 2 micrograms of genomic DNA, or from all available DNA when less than that amount was available. The multiplex PCR employed 60 forward primers targeting TCR V beta segments and 13 reverse primers targeting J beta segments. To estimate the number of reads per starting template, synthetic control templates were added to each sample at limiting dilution. The Illumina HiSeq System generated 87 bp sequencing reads. As for the original processing: PCR and sequencing errors were removed by merging closely related sequences with a nearest neighbor algorithm. TCR overlap was defined as the percentage of unique tumor TCR beta sequences that were also found in the peripheral blood of the same patient. Drawn from immuneACCESS, this table holds only the in-frame rearrangements with V and J called that TCRdb kept. Clones are partly lost; checked studies trace under half to an unresolved V gene and leave the rest unexplained. That table gives V, J and clone size, and the DNA gave D and trimming. This sample is represented by around 87,000 clones; roughly 87% of them were singletons. Under 8% of the sample goes to the ten largest clones.

This sample's time point label indicates: after dendritic cell vaccination, including at tumor progression/relapse. Patients were selected on the basis of adequate residual fresh-frozen tumor tissue and more than two years of available survival data. Molecular status otherwise varied across the glioblastoma patients, but none of them carried an isocitrate dehydrogenase mutation. PBMC were collected before vaccination, two weeks after the third vaccination, and at tumor progression if progression occurred. Genomic DNA was extracted with the Qiagen DNeasy Blood extraction Kit. The junction carries 14 bases between V and J, which are trimmed by 3 bases and 5 bases respectively. The germline V gene gives CDR1 as KGHSH and CDR2 as LQKENI. The CDR3 goes from the cysteine to the phenylalanine over 14 residues. Only the CDR3 portion is preserved as DNA: 42 bases, with reading frame beginning at the first base.

Here the sequenced sample was blood, taken after dendritic cell vaccination. The rearrangement joined TRBV18 to TRBJ2-7, with the D gene call left open. The TCR sequence derives from a human donor with glioblastoma. The sequenced DNA: TGTGCCAGCTCACCCCAAGTCGGGTTACACGAGCAGTACTTC. It is translated as CASSPQVGLHEQYF.